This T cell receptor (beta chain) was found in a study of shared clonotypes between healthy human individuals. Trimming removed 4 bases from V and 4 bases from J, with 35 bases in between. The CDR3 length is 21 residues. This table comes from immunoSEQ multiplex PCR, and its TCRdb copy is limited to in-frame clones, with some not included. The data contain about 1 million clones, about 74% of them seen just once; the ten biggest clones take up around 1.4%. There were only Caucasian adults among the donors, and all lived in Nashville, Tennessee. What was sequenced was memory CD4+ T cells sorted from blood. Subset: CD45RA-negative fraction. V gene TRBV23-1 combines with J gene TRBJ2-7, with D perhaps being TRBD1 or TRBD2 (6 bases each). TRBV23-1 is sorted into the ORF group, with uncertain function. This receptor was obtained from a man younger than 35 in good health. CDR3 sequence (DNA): TGCGCCAGCAGTCTTAAGGGGGATACGGGACCCAGCGGACTATCTTCTTACGAGCAGTACTTC. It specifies CASSLKGDTGPSGLSSYEQYF.